A selection of T cell receptor beta chains follows, all from one sample in a study of blood T cell repertoires in COVID-19. Measured with immunoSEQ multiplex PCR; TCRdb has only the in-frame clones, and not every one. The repertoire holds some 50,000 clones, with about three quarters as singletons. Sequenced: peripheral blood. The receptors originated from a human donor with active or convalescent COVID-19. The donor label of this sample is uncertain. The CDR3 runs from the conserved cysteine through the conserved F or W. D genes are given only for firm matches. A clone size is listed for some rows: how often the clone was seen (once, few, many), or a class if it is expanded.

j_gene	v_gene	abundance	len	d_gene	CDR3aa	CDR3nt
TRBJ1-6	TRBV6-5	-	10	-	CASRFQPLHF	TGTGCCAGCAGGTTCCAACCCCTCCACTTT
TRBJ2-3	TRBV24-1	-	13	-	CAVEGGSLDTQYF	TGTGCCGTCGAGGGGGGGAGTTTAGATACGCAGTATTTT
TRBJ2-5	TRBV14	-	19	TRBD2	CASSQDPRWTAGGLETQYF	TGTGCCAGCAGCCAAGACCCCCGATGGACAGCGGGAGGACTAGAGACCCAGTACTTC
TRBJ1-2	TRBV27	-	14	TRBD1	CASSLTTGGYGYTF	TGTGCCAGCAGTTTAACGACAGGGGGGTATGGCTACACCTTC
TRBJ1-3	TRBV30	-	15	-	CAWLGAGIGGNTIYF	TGTGCCTGGCTGGGAGCGGGGATCGGTGGAAACACCATATATTTT
TRBJ1-2	TRBV5-1	-	13	-	CASSPSTYYGYTF	TGCGCCAGCAGCCCGAGTACCTACTATGGCTACACCTTC
TRBJ1-6	TRBV9	few	13	-	CAGAEGSNSPLHF	TGTGCCGGGGCGGAGGGATCGAATTCACCCCTCCACTTT
TRBJ2-1	TRBV4-1	once	17	-	CASSQDRTTVSYNEQFF	TGCGCCAGCAGCCAAGATCGGACTACCGTCTCCTACAATGAGCAGTTCTTC
TRBJ2-1	TRBV5-1	-	14	-	CASSPGQPDNEQFF	TGCGCCAGCAGCCCGGGACAACCAGACAATGAGCAGTTCTTC
TRBJ2-7	TRBV27	-	11	TRBD1	CASNRGHEQYF	TGTGCCAGCAACAGGGGCCACGAGCAGTACTTC
TRBJ1-4	TRBV18	-	15	-	CASSPRSQSNEKLFF	TGTGCCAGCTCACCACGATCACAGAGTAATGAAAAACTGTTTTTT
TRBJ2-3	TRBV2	-	15	-	CASRKSGSRTDTQYF	TGTGCCAGCAGAAAATCAGGCAGCCGCACAGATACGCAGTATTTT
TRBJ2-1	TRBV20-1	-	17	TRBD2	CSASGALGGSSYNEQFF	TGCAGTGCTAGTGGGGCTCTGGGCGGGAGCTCCTACAATGAGCAGTTCTTC
TRBJ2-1	TRBV7-3	-	13	TRBD1	CASSVDRFDEQFF	TGTGCCAGCAGCGTGGACAGGTTTGATGAGCAGTTCTTC
TRBJ2-3	TRBV20-1	-	10	-	CSAILLTQYF	TGCAGTGCTATCCTACTTACGCAGTATTTT
TRBJ2-2	TRBV15	-	18	TRBD1	CATSRDPGGTGDTGELFF	TGTGCCACCAGCAGAGATCCCGGAGGGACAGGCGACACCGGGGAGCTGTTTTTT
TRBJ2-1	TRBV7-9	-	14	TRBD2	CASSLGGSEGEQFF	TGTGCCAGCAGCTTAGGCGGGAGTGAGGGTGAGCAGTTCTTC
TRBJ1-5	TRBV28	few	15	TRBD1	CASSPPRQGGMPQHF	TGTGCCAGCAGCCCCCCCCGACAGGGTGGAATGCCCCAGCATTTT
TRBJ2-7	TRBV19	-	14	TRBD1	CASTRQGAQDEQYF	TGTGCCAGTACCAGACAGGGGGCGCAGGACGAGCAGTACTTC
TRBJ1-4	TRBV5-1	-	16	-	CASSLALGAGREKLFF	TGCGCCAGCAGCTTGGCCCTCGGGGCGGGGAGAGAAAAACTGTTTTTT
TRBJ2-1	TRBV19	few	16	TRBD1	CASSIETGERNYEQFF	TGTGCCAGTAGTATAGAGACAGGGGAGCGGAACTATGAGCAGTTCTTC
TRBJ2-3	TRBV5-8	-	13	TRBD1	CASSFPQGRTQYF	TGTGCCAGCAGCTTTCCACAGGGGCGTACGCAGTATTTT
TRBJ1-1	TRBV27	few	14	-	CASSWATGTTEAFF	TGTGCCAGCAGTTGGGCAACAGGGACCACTGAAGCTTTCTTT
TRBJ2-2	TRBV27	once	15	TRBD1	CASSFGTGNTGELFF	TGTGCCAGCAGTTTTGGGACAGGGAACACCGGGGAGCTGTTTTTT
TRBJ1-1	TRBV12-3/TRBV12-4	-	13	-	CASIAEGYTEAFF	TGTGCCAGCATCGCGGAGGGATACACTGAAGCTTTCTTT
TRBJ2-7	TRBV4-1	-	18	TRBD2	CASSQEGGWASGAYEQYF	TGCGCCAGCAGCCAAGAAGGCGGGTGGGCTAGCGGGGCCTACGAGCAGTACTTC
TRBJ2-1	TRBV5-1	-	15	TRBD2	CASSLGSGRVNEQFF	TGCGCCAGCAGCTTGGGGAGCGGGAGGGTCAATGAGCAGTTCTTC
TRBJ2-3	TRBV5-1	-	14	TRBD2	CASGISGPTDTQYF	TGCGCCAGCGGAATTAGCGGGCCCACAGATACGCAGTATTTT
TRBJ2-5	TRBV28	-	14	-	CASTPIGRAETQYF	TGTGCCAGCACCCCTATAGGCAGGGCAGAGACCCAGTACTTC
TRBJ1-2	TRBV6-1	-	14	-	CASSELQTAYGYTF	TGTGCCAGCAGTGAGTTACAGACGGCCTATGGCTACACCTTC
TRBJ2-7	TRBV29-1	-	14	TRBD1	CSVDAGQVAYEQYF	TGCAGCGTTGACGCGGGACAGGTGGCCTACGAGCAGTACTTC
TRBJ2-7	TRBV15	-	16	TRBD2	CATSRDKLAFSYEQYF	TGTGCCACCAGCAGAGATAAACTAGCGTTTTCCTACGAGCAGTACTTC
TRBJ1-5	TRBV12-5	-	16	-	CASGLREGGRGQPQHF	TGTGCTAGTGGTTTGCGCGAGGGGGGGCGGGGACAGCCCCAGCATTTT
TRBJ1-6	TRBV6-5	-	15	-	CASSYDSASDSPLHF	TGTGCCAGCAGTTACGACAGCGCTTCGGATTCACCCCTCCACTTT
TRBJ2-1	TRBV12-5	-	19	TRBD2	CASGSREREASPNYNEQFF	TGTGCTAGTGGTTCCCGGGAGCGGGAAGCGAGCCCTAACTACAATGAGCAGTTCTTC
TRBJ2-3	TRBV5-6	-	14	TRBD1	CASSLEQGAGTQYF	TGTGCCAGCAGCTTGGAGCAGGGGGCGGGTACGCAGTATTTT
TRBJ1-4	TRBV24-1	-	15	TRBD1	CATSEAGTGREKLFF	TGTGCCACCAGTGAAGCCGGGACAGGGCGTGAAAAACTGTTTTTT
TRBJ2-7	TRBV6-7	-	8	-	CATYEQYF	TGTGCCACATACGAGCAGTACTTC
TRBJ1-4	TRBV4-3	-	15	-	CASSQAGRVGEKLFF	TGCGCCAGCAGCCAAGCGGGCAGGGTGGGTGAAAAACTGTTTTTT
TRBJ1-6	TRBV12-3/TRBV12-4	-	13	-	CASSAQGGSPLHF	TGTGCCAGCAGTGCCCAGGGCGGTTCACCCCTCCACTTT
TRBJ2-7	TRBV6-5	few	16	-	CASSYSSPGAFHEQYF	TGTGCCAGCAGTTACTCGAGCCCAGGGGCCTTTCACGAGCAGTACTTC
TRBJ2-3	TRBV9	-	15	TRBD1	CASSPLGTGGNTQYF	TGTGCCAGCAGCCCCTTAGGGACAGGGGGTAATACGCAGTATTTT
TRBJ2-1	TRBV2	-	15	TRBD2	CATGGVAGGVNEQFF	TGTGCCACCGGTGGGGTAGCGGGAGGGGTCAATGAGCAGTTCTTC
TRBJ2-7	TRBV11-3	-	14	-	CASSLGGGIYEQYF	TGTGCCAGCAGCTTAGGAGGGGGAATCTACGAGCAGTACTTC
TRBJ2-7	TRBV19	-	16	-	CASSIRGGPSSYEQYF	TGTGCCAGTAGTATTCGCGGTGGCCCCAGCTCCTACGAGCAGTACTTC
TRBJ2-3	TRBV6-2/TRBV6-3	-	18	TRBD2	CASSYELAGGPSTDTQYF	TGTGCCAGCAGTTACGAACTAGCGGGAGGGCCTAGCACAGATACGCAGTATTTT
TRBJ2-5	TRBV10-1	-	15	-	CASSDDGRAMETQYF	TGCGCCAGCAGTGACGACGGCAGGGCAATGGAGACCCAGTACTTC
TRBJ1-2	TRBV5-6	-	15	TRBD1	CASSLLGQGYYGYTF	TGTGCCAGCAGCTTGTTGGGACAGGGATACTATGGCTACACCTTC
TRBJ2-3	TRBV19	-	16	TRBD2	CASSRLLAGFTDTQYF	TGTGCCAGTAGTAGGCTGCTAGCGGGATTTACAGATACGCAGTATTTT
TRBJ1-1	TRBV10-3	-	15	-	CAISESAQMNTEAFF	TGTGCCATCAGTGAGTCCGCCCAGATGAACACTGAAGCTTTCTTT
TRBJ2-5	TRBV28	-	12	TRBD2	CGVAGGRETQYF	TGTGGAGTAGCGGGAGGAAGAGAGACCCAGTACTTC
TRBJ2-1	TRBV7-3	-	16	TRBD2	CASSPSSGSSYNEQFF	TGTGCCAGCAGCCCTTCTAGCGGGAGCTCCTACAATGAGCAGTTCTTC
TRBJ1-4	TRBV6-1	-	14	-	CASSGQWTNEKLFF	TGTGCCAGCAGCGGACAGTGGACTAATGAAAAACTGTTTTTT